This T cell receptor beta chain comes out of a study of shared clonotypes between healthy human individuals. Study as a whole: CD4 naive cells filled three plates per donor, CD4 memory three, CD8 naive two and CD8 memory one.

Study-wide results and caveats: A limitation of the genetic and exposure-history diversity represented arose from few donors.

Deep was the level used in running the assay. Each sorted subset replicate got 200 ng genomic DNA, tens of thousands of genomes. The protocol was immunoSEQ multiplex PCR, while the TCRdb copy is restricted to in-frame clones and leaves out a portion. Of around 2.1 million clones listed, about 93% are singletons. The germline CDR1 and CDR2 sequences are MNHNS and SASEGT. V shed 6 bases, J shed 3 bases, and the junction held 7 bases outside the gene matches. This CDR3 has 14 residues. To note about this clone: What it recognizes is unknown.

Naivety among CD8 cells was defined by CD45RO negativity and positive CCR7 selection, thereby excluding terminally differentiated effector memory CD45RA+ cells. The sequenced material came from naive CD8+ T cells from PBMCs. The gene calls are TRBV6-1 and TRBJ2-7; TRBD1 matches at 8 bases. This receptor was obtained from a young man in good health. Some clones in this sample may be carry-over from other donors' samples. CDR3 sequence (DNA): TGTGCCAGCAGCCCCCGGGACAGGAGCTACGAGCAGTACTTC. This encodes CASSPRDRSYEQYF.